This T cell receptor (beta chain) originates from a study of T cell clonality in common variable immunodeficiency. Deletions cut 6 bases from V and 1 base from J, with 10 bases between. CDR3 length: 14 amino acids. Caucasian heritage predominated among both patients and controls. This clone was found many times. The read finishes 3 residues shy of the CDR3 end, and the germline J gene is used to complete it. Profiling relied on immunoSEQ multiplex PCR, and the TCRdb table lists in-frame clones only, not all of them. The repertoire yields tens of thousands of clones, none seen only once; the top ten contain roughly 3.6%.

The receptor comes from a person aged 18 to 70 in good health. The chain recombines TRBV12-3 or TRBV12-4 with TRBJ1-5; possibly TRBD1 for D (6 bases). Sequencing was performed on peripheral blood mononuclear cells. The covered CDR3 bases are TGTGCCAGCAGGTACCAGGGGAGCAATCAGCCC. Protein product: CASRYQGSNQP. The full CDR3 sequence reads CASRYQGSNQPQHF.